These 22 T cell receptor beta chains were all obtained from the same sample, sequenced in a study of T cell responses to AZD1222 COVID-19 vaccine. The assay was immunoSEQ multiplex PCR, and TCRdb's table has in-frame clones only and misses some. The data contain fewer than 150,000 clones, 80% to 95% of them singletons. This specimen consisted of peripheral blood, obtained on day 0 of AZD1222 vaccination. These receptors were collected from an adult in good health.

This chain links TRBV7-9 with TRBJ2-1; a possible D gene is TRBD2 (5 bases). CDR1 is SEHNR and CDR2 is FQNEAQ in the germline V gene (reference sequence). The V end lost 5 bases, the J end lost 4 bases, and 9 bases lay between the germline ends. The CDR3 runs 13 residues. The CDR3 DNA sequence: TGTGCCAGCAGCAAGGGAGCTTACAATGAGCAGTTCTTC. Translated: CASSKGAYNEQFF.

CDR3 region: CASSAPKGKNTEAFF. DNA of the CDR3: TGTGCCAGCAGCGCCCCCAAGGGGAAGAACACTGAAGCTTTCTTT. The chain is built from TRBV21-1 and TRBJ1-1; the table gives TRBD1 as D, unverified against the DNA. TRBV21-1 is a listed pseudogene. The CDR3 extends over 15 amino acids.

The table lists this clone with many counts. The rearrangement links TRBV5-1 to TRBJ2-3, with D possibly being TRBD1 or TRBD2 (6 bases each). The ends were cut back, 4 bases at V and 2 bases at J, with 11 bases in the middle. From germline, CDR1 is SGHRS and CDR2 YFSETQ. The CDR3 extends over 14 amino acids. The CDR3 here is CASSGGDTTDTQYF. In DNA, the CDR3 is TGCGCCAGCAGCGGCGGGGACACCACAGATACGCAGTATTTT.

This chain uses TRBV19 with TRBJ1-5, with D perhaps matching TRBD1 (5 bases). There are 19 residues in the CDR3. The germline V gene encodes CDR1 LNHDA and CDR2 SQIVND (reference sequence). V lost 10 bases and J 3 bases, leaving 31 bases between the germline ends. CDR3 DNA: TGTGCCACCCATACTACCGGACACCCAAAAGGAGGATACAATCAGCCCCAGCATTTT. Translated, it gives CATHTTGHPKGGYNQPQHF.

The V and J genes are TRBV27 and TRBJ1-2, with D tentatively TRBD1 (5 bases). This CDR3 is built from 14 residues. Germline CDR1 reads MNHEY; CDR2 reads SMNVEV (reference sequence). V was clipped by 11 bases and J by 0 bases, with 16 bases between them. The CDR3 loop is CAADIRFTNYGYTF. CDR3 nucleotide sequence: TGTGCCGCGGACATACGATTTACTAACTATGGCTACACCTTC.

This clone was detected only once. The chain uses TRBV19 and TRBJ2-6; no clear D. This CDR3 is 17 amino acids long. The V end lost 2 bases, the J end lost 4 bases, and 15 bases lay between the germline ends. Germline loops: CDR1 LNHDA, CDR2 SQIVND (reference sequence). The DNA of the CDR3 is TGTGCCAGTAGTATAAGTGGGCAGGCAACGGGGGCCAACGTCCTGACTTTC. This gives the protein CASSISGQATGANVLTF. Full variable domain (missing parts from reference TRBV19 and TRBJ2-6): DGGITQSPKYLFRKEGQNVTLSCEQNLNHDAMYWYRQDPGQGLRLIYYSQIVNDFQKGDIAEGYSVSREKKESFPLTVTSAQKNPTAFYLCASSISGQATGANVLTFGAGSRLTVL.

The genes are TRBV7-8 and TRBJ2-2; D perhaps matches TRBD2 (5 bases). The germline V and J ends were trimmed by 1 base and 0 bases, with 12 bases remaining between them. The CDR3 runs to 17 residues. Germline V gene sequence: CDR1 SGHVS, CDR2 FQNEAQ. The DNA for the CDR3 is TGTGCCAGCAGCTTAGAGGTCGAGCGGACGAACACCGGGGAGCTGTTTTTT. Translating gives CASSLEVERTNTGELFF.

V usage is TRBV19 and J usage is TRBJ2-5; D is unclear. CDR1 LNHDA and CDR2 SQIVND come from the germline V gene (reference sequence). The CDR3 totals 14 residues. The V end was cut by 7 bases, the J end by 1 base, with 13 bases between. The CDR3: CASTPGPRQETQYF. The CDR3 DNA sequence: TGTGCCAGTACGCCGGGCCCCCGCCAAGAGACCCAGTACTTC. Full variable domain (remainder filled in from reference TRBV19 and TRBJ2-5): DGGITQSPKYLFRKEGQNVTLSCEQNLNHDAMYWYRQDPGQGLRLIYYSQIVNDFQKGDIAEGYSVSREKKESFPLTVTSAQKNPTAFYLCASTPGPRQETQYFGPGTRLLVL.

The chain carries TRBV6-5 and TRBJ2-1; 13 bases agree with TRBD2. The V gene end was trimmed by 4 bases and the J gene end by 3 bases; junction bases not matched to a gene: 3. Germline values: CDR1 MNHEY, CDR2 SVGAGI. The CDR3 has 16 residues. CDR3: CASSSRLAGGYNEQFF. DNA for the CDR3: TGTGCCAGCAGTTCCAGACTAGCGGGGGGCTACAATGAGCAGTTCTTC.

The chain uses TRBV4-1 and TRBJ1-2, with 7 bases that match TRBD1. Looked up from germline, CDR1 is MGHRA and CDR2 is YSYEKL. The CDR3 has 13 residues. V lost 5 bases, J lost 8 bases, and 8 bases stayed unmatched. The CDR3 protein is CASSNRGGWGYTF. CDR3 coding DNA: TGCGCCAGCAGCAACAGAGGGGGCTGGGGCTACACCTTC.

The V and J genes are TRBV7-6 and TRBJ1-5; D perhaps matches TRBD1 (5 bases). Per the germline V gene, CDR1 is SGHVS and CDR2 is FNYEAQ. Trimming took off 11 bases at V and 6 bases at J, with 35 bases between the two ends. The CDR3 has 19 residues. In nucleotides, the CDR3 is TGTGCCGGTAAGACAGATACGGTTTTACGGTGGGGTGAAGGTCAGCCCCAGCATTTT. Translated, it gives CAGKTDTVLRWGEGQPQHF. The full variable domain, rest sourced from reference TRBV7-6 and TRBJ1-5, is GAGVSQSPRYKVTKRGQDVALRCDPISGHVSLYWYRQALGQGPEFLTYFNYEAQQDKSGLPNDRFSAERPEGSISTLTIQRTEQRDSAMYRCAGKTDTVLRWGEGQPQHFGDGTRLSIL.

The chain employs TRBV11-2 and TRBJ1-1; 8 bases align to TRBD1. J lost 1 base, V lost 6 bases, and 7 bases had no gene match. Looked up from germline, CDR1 is SGHAT and CDR2 is FQNNGV. The CDR3 totals 15 residues. This chain's CDR3 is CASRPDRGRNTEAFF. The CDR3 bases are TGTGCCAGCAGACCAGACAGGGGCCGGAACACTGAAGCTTTCTTT.

This rearrangement joins TRBV7-9 to TRBJ2-7; 7 bases line up with TRBD1. Germline CDR1 and CDR2: SEHNR and FQNEAQ (reference sequence). The junction had 9 bases not matched to a gene; V was cut back by 5 bases and J by 5 bases. The CDR3 sequence is 14 residues long. CDR3 in DNA: TGTGCCAGCAGCCGAAGACAGGGAGCCGACGAGCAGTACTTC. Protein: CASSRRQGADEQYF.

CDR3 loop: CASSQDGSRGYTF. Written as DNA, the CDR3 is TGTGCCAGCAGCCAAGATGGAAGTCGTGGCTACACCTTC. The chain couples TRBV16 to TRBJ1-2; D call uncertain. CDR1 and CDR2 from the germline V gene are KGHSY and FQNENV. V was pared by 2 bases and J by 7 bases, with 11 bases between. The CDR3 sequence is 13 residues long.

The chain has TRBV29-1 and TRBJ2-3, with 10 bases identical to TRBD2. With 4 bases clipped from V and 2 bases from J, the junction kept 18 bases outside the gene matches. The CDR3 runs to 19 residues. Germline CDR1 is SQVTM and CDR2 is ANQGSEA. The CDR3 region has the DNA TGCAGCGTTGCGGCAAGCGGACTAAGCGGGGGGGCCCTCACAGATACGCAGTATTTT. This codes for CSVAASGLSGGALTDTQYF.

This clone was counted a few times. The CDR3, as DNA: TGTGCCAGCTCCTTAGCCAGGGGGCGCGCCTACGAGCAGTACTTC. It yields the protein CASSLARGRAYEQYF. The V call is TRBV18, the J call TRBJ2-7, with 8 positions matching TRBD1. The J segment lost 2 bases and the V segment lost 6 bases, leaving 9 bases of the junction unmatched. The CDR3 totals 15 residues. CDR1 KGHSH and CDR2 LQKENI come from the germline V gene.

Concerning this clone: The sample holds other DNA sequences that translate to the same CDR3. The rearrangement links TRBV19 to TRBJ2-2, with D maybe TRBD2 (5 bases). The V end was cut by 3 bases, the J end by 1 base, with 6 bases between. The CDR3 loop spans 14 amino acids. CDR1 and CDR2 from the germline V gene are LNHDA and SQIVND (reference sequence). The CDR3 loop is CASSIAGNTGELFF. Written as DNA, the CDR3 is TGTGCCAGTAGTATTGCGGGGAACACCGGGGAGCTGTTTTTT.

This clone has just one count. The chain carries TRBV6-2 or TRBV6-3 and TRBJ1-4; 8 bases are a match to TRBD1. The CDR3 totals 15 residues. Germline assignment: CDR1 MNHEY and CDR2 SVGEGT. The ends lost 7 bases at V and 8 bases at J; junction bases unmatched: 12. CDR3 DNA sequence: TGTGCCAGCACCCCGAAGGGCAGGGGGCACGAAAAACTGTTTTTT. Translated: CASTPKGRGHEKLFF.

V usage is TRBV6-6 and J usage is TRBJ1-1; D remains unclear. The CDR3 contains 13 residues. Germline V lookup: CDR1 MNHNY, CDR2 SVGAGI (reference sequence). V dropped 8 bases and J dropped 1 base, with 11 bases sitting between them. The CDR3 reads CASGGSWNTEAFF. The CDR3 region has the DNA TGTGCCAGCGGTGGATCCTGGAACACTGAAGCTTTCTTT.

The V gene is TRBV6-2 or TRBV6-3, the J gene TRBJ1-1; weak D call: TRBD1 (6 bases). This CDR3 comprises 14 residues. Germline CDR1 and CDR2: MNHEY and SVGEGT. Deletions cut 4 bases from V and 6 bases from J, with 15 bases between. The CDR3 loop is CASSSSWGGPEAFF. The DNA for the CDR3 is TGTGCCAGCAGTTCCTCGTGGGGGGGGCCTGAAGCTTTCTTT.

V usage is TRBV7-2 and J usage is TRBJ1-2, with TRBD1 identical over 8 bases. The CDR3 is 15 amino acids. Germline V lookup: CDR1 SGHTA, CDR2 FQGNSA. J gave up 6 bases and V 1 base, and 7 bases lay outside the gene matches. CDR3 loop: CASSLGARTGNGYTF. DNA for the CDR3: TGTGCCAGCAGCTTAGGGGCACGGACAGGGAATGGCTACACCTTC.

This chain links TRBV19 with TRBJ2-7; D is possibly TRBD1 (6 bases). Germline V CDR1 and CDR2: LNHDA, SQIVND (reference sequence). The CDR3 has 14 amino acids. Between the trimmed V and J ends, which lost 6 bases and 0 bases, there was a span of 12 bases. The CDR3 bases are TGTGCCAGTAGCACAGGGCCCACCTCCTACGAGCAGTACTTC. Its protein is CASSTGPTSYEQYF.